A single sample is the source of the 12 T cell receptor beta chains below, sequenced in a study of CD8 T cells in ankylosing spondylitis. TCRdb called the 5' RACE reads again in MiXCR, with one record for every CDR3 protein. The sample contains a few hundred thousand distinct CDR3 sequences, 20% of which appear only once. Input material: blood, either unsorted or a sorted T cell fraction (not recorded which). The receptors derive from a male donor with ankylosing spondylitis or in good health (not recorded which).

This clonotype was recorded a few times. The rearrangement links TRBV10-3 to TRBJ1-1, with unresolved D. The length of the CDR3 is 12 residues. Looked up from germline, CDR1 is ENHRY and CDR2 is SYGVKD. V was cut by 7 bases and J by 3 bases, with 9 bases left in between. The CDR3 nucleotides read TGTGCCATCATGGGGTACTACACTGAAGCTTTCTTT. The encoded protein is CAIMGYYTEAFF.

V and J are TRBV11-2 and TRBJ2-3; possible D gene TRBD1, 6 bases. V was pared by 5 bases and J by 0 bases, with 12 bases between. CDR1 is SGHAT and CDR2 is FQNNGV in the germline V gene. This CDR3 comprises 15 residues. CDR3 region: CASSQRGFSTDTQYF. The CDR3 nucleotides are TGTGCCAGCAGCCAAAGGGGGTTCAGCACAGATACGCAGTATTTT.

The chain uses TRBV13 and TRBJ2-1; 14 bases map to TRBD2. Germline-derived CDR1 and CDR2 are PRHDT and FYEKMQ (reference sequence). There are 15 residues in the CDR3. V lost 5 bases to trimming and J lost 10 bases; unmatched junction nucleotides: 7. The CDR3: CASSQGLAGGLEQFF. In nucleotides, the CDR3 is TGTGCCAGCAGCCAAGGACTAGCGGGGGGATTGGAGCAGTTCTTC.

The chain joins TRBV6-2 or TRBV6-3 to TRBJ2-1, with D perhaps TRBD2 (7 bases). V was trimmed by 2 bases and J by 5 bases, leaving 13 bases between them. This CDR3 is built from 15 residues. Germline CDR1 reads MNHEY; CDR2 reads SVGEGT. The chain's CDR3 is CASSYGGAINNEQFF. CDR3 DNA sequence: TGTGCCAGCAGTTACGGGGGGGCCATCAACAATGAGCAGTTCTTC.

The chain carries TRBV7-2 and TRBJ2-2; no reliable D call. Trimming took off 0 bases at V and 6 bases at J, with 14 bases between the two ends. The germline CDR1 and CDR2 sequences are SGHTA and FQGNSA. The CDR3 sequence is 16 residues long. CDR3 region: CASSLAGPGRSGELFF. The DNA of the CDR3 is TGTGCCAGCAGCTTAGCCGGTCCAGGAAGGTCCGGGGAGCTGTTTTTT.

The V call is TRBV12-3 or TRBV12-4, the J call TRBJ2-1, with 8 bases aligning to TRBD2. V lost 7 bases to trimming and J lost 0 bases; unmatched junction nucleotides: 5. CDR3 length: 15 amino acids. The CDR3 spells CASTGTSLSYNEQFF. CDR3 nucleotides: TGTGCCAGCACCGGGACTAGTCTCTCCTACAATGAGCAGTTCTTC.

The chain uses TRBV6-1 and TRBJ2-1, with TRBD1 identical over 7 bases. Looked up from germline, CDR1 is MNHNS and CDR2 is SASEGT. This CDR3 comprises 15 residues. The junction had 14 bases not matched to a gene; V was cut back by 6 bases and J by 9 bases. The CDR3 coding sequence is TGTGCCAGCAGCCACCCGGGACAGTCGAATATTGAGCAGTTCTTC. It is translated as CASSHPGQSNIEQFF.

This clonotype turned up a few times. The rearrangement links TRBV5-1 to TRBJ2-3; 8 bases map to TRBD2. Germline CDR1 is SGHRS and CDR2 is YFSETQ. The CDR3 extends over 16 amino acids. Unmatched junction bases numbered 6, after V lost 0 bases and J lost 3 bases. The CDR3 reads CASSLEGGGWTDTQYF. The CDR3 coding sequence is TGCGCCAGCAGCTTGGAAGGCGGGGGGTGGACAGATACGCAGTATTTT.

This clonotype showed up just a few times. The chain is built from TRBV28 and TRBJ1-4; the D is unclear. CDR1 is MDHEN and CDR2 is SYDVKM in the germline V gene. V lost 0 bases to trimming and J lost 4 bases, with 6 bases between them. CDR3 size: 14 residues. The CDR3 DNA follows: TGTGCCAGCAGTTTATGGGATGGTAATGAAAAACTGTTTTTT. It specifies CASSLWDGNEKLFF.

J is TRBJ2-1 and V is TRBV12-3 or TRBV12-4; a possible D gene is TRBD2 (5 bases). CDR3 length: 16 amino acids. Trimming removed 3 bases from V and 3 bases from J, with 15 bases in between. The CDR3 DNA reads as TGTGCCAGCAGTTTTCCGGCTAGCCCTAACTACAATGAGCAGTTCTTC. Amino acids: CASSFPASPNYNEQFF.

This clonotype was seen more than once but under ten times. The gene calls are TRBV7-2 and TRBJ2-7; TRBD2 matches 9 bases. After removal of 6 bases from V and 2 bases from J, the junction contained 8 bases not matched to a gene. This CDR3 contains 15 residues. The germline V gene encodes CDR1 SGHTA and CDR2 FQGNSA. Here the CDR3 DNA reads TGTGCCAGCAGGGAGGTAGCGGGGGCTCCCTACGAGCAGTACTTC. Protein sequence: CASREVAGAPYEQYF.

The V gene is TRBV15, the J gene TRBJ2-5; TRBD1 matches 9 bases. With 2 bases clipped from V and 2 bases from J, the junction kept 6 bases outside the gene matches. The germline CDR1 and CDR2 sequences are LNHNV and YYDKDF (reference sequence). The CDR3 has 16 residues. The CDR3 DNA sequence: TGTGCCACCAGCAGAACTACCGGGACAGGGCAAGAGACCCAGTACTTC. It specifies CATSRTTGTGQETQYF.